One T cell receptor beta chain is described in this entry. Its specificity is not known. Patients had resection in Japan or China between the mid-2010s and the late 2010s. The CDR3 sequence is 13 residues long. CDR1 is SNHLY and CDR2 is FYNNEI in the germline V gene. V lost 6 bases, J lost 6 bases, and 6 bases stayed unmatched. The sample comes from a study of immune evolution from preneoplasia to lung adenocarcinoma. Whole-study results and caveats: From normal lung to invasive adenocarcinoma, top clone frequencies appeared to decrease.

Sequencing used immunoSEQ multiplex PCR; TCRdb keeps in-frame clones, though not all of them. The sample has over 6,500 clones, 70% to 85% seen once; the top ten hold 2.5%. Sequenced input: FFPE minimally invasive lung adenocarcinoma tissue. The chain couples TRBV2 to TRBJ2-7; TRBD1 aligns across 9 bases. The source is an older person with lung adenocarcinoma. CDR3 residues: CASSRTGEGEQYF. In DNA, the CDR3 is TGTGCCAGCAGCAGGACAGGGGAGGGCGAGCAGTACTTC.